This TCR beta chain was documented in a study of T cells after posttransplantation cyclophosphamide. The data were produced by immunoSEQ multiplex PCR, yet TCRdb's version contains in-frame clones alone and is incomplete. The table records about 20,000 clones, 89% of them present only once. Sampled 1 year posttransplant, controls received myeloablative marrow transplants, methotrexate and a calcineurin inhibitor. Study outcomes and limitations: TRB overlap between skin or GI tissue T cells and blood was limited. TRB clonality was highly associated with recipient CMV seropositivity and reactivation.

With regard to this clone: What it binds is unknown.

The TCR comes from a female patient aged 45-60 years who received an allogeneic stem cell transplant from an unrelated donor, was CMV-positive, and had chronic GVHD only. The graft donor may have given rise to some T cells. The sequenced sample was PBMCs, obtained after an allogeneic stem cell transplant with a calcineurin inhibitor and methotrexate.

The chain's CDR3 is CASRLGRDQPQHF. CDR3 DNA sequence: TGTGCCAGCAGATTGGGTCGGGATCAGCCCCAGCATTTT. J is TRBJ1-5 and V is TRBV27; D is undetermined. The CDR3 covers 13 residues. The germline V gene has CDR1 MNHEY and CDR2 SMNVEV (reference sequence). Trimming removed 6 bases from V and 5 bases from J, with 11 bases in between.